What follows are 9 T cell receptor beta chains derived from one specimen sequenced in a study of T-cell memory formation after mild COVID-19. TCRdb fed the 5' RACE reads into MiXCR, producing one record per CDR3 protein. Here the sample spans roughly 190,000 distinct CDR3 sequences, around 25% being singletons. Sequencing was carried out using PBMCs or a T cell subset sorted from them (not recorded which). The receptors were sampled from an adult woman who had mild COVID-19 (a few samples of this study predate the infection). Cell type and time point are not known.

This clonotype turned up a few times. The DNA for the CDR3 is TGTGCCAGCAACCCTGGGCCCAGGTCGAGCGGGGGCCCAGATACGCAGTATTTT. Translating gives CASNPGPRSSGGPDTQYF. The chain recombines TRBV2 with TRBJ2-3, with TRBD2 identical over 8 bases. The CDR3 spans 18 residues. CDR1 and CDR2 from the germline V gene are SNHLY and FYNNEI. V shed 7 bases, J shed 4 bases, and the junction held 19 bases outside the gene matches.

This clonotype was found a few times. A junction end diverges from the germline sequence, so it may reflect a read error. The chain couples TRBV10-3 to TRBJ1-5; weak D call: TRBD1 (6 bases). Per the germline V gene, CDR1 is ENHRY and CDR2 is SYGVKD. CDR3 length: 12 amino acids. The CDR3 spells CATSGGREPQHF. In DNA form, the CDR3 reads TGTGCCACCAGTGGGGGGCGGGAGCCCCAGCATTTT.

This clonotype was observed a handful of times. The CDR3 region has the DNA TGTGCCAGCAGTTACGGGACTAGCGGGTCCGACGAGCAGTACTTC. Residues: CASSYGTSGSDEQYF. The rearrangement uses TRBV6-2 or TRBV6-3 and TRBJ2-7; 12 bases align to TRBD2. This CDR3 is 15 amino acids long. The V and J ends lost 2 bases and 5 bases, in that order; junction bases with no gene match: 4. The germline gives CDR1 MNHEY, CDR2 SVGEGT.

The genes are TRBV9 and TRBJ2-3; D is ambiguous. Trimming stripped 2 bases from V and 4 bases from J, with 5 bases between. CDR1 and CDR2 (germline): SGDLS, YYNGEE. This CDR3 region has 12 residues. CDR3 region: CASSVLADTQYF. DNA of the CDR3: TGTGCCAGCAGCGTCCTGGCAGATACGCAGTATTTT.

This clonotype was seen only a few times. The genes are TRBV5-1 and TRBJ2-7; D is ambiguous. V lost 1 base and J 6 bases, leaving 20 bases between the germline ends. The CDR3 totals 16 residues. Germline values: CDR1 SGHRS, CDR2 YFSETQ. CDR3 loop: CASSLMATEAGSEQYF. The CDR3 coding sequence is TGCGCCAGCAGCTTGATGGCCACAGAGGCTGGATCCGAGCAGTACTTC.

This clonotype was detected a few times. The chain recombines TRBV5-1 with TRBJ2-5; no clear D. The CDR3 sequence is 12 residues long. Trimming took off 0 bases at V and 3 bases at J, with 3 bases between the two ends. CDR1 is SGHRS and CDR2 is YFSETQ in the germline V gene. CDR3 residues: CASSLEEETQYF. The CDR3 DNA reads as TGCGCCAGCAGCTTGGAGGAAGAGACCCAGTACTTC.

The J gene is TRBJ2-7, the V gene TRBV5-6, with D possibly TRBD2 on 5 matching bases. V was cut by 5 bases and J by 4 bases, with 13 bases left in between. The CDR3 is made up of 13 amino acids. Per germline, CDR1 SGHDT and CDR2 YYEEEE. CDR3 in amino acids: CASSLWGAYEQYF. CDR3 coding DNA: TGTGCCAGCAGTCTGTGGGGAGCGTACGAGCAGTACTTC.

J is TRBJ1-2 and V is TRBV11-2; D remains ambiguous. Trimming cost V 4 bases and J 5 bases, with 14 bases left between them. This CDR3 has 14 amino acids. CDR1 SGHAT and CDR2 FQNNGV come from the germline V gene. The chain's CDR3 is CASSYNGFRYGYTF. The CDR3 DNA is TGTGCCAGCAGCTATAACGGCTTTCGATATGGCTACACCTTC. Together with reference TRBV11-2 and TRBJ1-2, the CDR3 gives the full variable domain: EAGVAQSPRYKIIEKRQSVAFWCNPISGHATLYWYQQILGQGPKLLIQFQNNGVVDDSQLPKDRFSAERLKGVDSTLKIQPAKLEDSAVYLCASSYNGFRYGYTFGSGTRLTVV.

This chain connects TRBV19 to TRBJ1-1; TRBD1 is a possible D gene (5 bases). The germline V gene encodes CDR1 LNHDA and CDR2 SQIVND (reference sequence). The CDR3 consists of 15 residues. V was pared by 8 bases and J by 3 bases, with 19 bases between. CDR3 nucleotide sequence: TGTGCCAGTTCTTCGACAGCTTTAAGTCACACTGAAGCTTTCTTT. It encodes CASSSTALSHTEAFF.